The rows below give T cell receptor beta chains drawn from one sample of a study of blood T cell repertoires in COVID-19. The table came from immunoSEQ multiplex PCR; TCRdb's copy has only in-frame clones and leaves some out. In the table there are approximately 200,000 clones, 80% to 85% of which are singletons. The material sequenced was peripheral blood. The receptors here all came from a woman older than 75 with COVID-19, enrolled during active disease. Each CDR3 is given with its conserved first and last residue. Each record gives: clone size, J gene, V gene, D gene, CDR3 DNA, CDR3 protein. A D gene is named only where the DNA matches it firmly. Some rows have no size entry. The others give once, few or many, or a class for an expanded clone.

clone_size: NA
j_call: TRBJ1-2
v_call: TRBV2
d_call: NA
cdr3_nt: TGTGCCAGCAGTGAGCAGGGTCCCAGGGGCTACACCTTC
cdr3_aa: CASSEQGPRGYTF

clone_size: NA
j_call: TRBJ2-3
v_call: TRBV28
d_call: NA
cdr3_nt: TGTGCCAGCAGCTCTATGGTGAATACGCAGTATTTT
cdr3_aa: CASSSMVNTQYF

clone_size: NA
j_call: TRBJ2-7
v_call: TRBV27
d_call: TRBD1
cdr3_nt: TGTGCCAGCAGTCCCGGGACAGCTCCCAACGAGCAGTACTTC
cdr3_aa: CASSPGTAPNEQYF

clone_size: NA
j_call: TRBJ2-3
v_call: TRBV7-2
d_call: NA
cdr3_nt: TGTGCCAGCAGCTTACGGGGAGGGGGTCTCACAGATACGCAGTATTTT
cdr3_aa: CASSLRGGGLTDTQYF

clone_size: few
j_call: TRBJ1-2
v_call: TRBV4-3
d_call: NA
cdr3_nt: TGCGCCAGCAGCCAAATTGAGGGCGGAGAGAGTGGCTACACCTTC
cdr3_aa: CASSQIEGGESGYTF

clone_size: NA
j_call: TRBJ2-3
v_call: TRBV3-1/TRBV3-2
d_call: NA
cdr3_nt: TGTGCCAGCAGCCAAGGTCTCACAGATACGCAGTATTTT
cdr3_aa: CASSQGLTDTQYF

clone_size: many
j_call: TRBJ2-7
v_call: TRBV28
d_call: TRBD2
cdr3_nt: TGTGCCAGCAGTTCCGGGCTAGCGGGACTCTCCTACGAGCAGTACTTC
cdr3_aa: CASSSGLAGLSYEQYF

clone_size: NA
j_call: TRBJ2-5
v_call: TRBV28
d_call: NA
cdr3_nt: TGTGCCAGCAGTTGGCCCCAAGAGACCCAGTACTTC
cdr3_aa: CASSWPQETQYF

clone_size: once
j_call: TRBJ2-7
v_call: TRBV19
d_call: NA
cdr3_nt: TGTGCCAGTAGTATCTCCCCTACGGGATACGAGCAGTACTTC
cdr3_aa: CASSISPTGYEQYF

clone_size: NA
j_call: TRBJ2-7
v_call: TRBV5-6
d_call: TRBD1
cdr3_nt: TGTGCCAGCAGCTTGAGTTTGGGACAGGGTATCCTCTCTCCCTACGAGCAGTACTTC
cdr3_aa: CASSLSLGQGILSPYEQYF

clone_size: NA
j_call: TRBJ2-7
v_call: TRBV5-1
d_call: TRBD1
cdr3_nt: TGCGCCAGCAGCTTGGGAGGGGGCCTCTCCTACGAGCAGTACTTC
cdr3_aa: CASSLGGGLSYEQYF

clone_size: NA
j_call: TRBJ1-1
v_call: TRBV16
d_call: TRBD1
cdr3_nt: TGTGCCAGCAGCCAAGGGACAGCCCCTGAAGCTTTCTTT
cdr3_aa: CASSQGTAPEAFF

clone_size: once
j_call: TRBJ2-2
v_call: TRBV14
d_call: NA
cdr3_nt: TGTGCCAGCAGCGAATCTGAACATTTGAGCAGGGGCACCGGGGAGCTGTTTTTT
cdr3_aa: CASSESEHLSRGTGELFF

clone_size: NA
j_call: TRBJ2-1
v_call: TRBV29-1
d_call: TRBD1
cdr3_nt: TGCAGCGTTGAAGAGCCAGGGGGAACCTACAATGAGCAGTTCTTC
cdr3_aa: CSVEEPGGTYNEQFF

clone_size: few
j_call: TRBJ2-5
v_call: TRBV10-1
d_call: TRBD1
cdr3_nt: TGCGCCAGCACCCGAAGAGACAGGGGGGGACACCAAGAGACCCAGTACTTC
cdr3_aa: CASTRRDRGGHQETQYF

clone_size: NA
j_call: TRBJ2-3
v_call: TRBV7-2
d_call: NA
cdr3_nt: TGTGCCAGCAGCCCACGCACTGGGGCCCCCGCAGATACGCAGTATTTT
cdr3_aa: CASSPRTGAPADTQYF

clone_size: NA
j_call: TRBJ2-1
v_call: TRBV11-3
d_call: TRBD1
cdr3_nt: TGTGCCAGCAGCCTCGACAGGGAGTACGATGAGCAGTTCTTC
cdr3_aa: CASSLDREYDEQFF

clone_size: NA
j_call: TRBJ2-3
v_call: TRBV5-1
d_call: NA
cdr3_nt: TGCGCCAGCAGCATAGCTAGGATTTTGGATACGCAGTATTTT
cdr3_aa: CASSIARILDTQYF

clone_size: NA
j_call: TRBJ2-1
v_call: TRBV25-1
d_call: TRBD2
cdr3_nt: TGTGCCAGCAGTGATTTCGTAGCGGGAGGATCGGATGAGCAGTTCTTC
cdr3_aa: CASSDFVAGGSDEQFF

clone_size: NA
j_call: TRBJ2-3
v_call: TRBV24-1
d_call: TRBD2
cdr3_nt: TGTGCCACCAGTGATTTTCTCGGGGGAAGCGGGAGTGGCGCAGATACGCAGTATTTT
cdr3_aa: CATSDFLGGSGSGADTQYF

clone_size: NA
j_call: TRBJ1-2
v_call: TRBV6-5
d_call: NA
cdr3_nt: TGTGCCAGCAGTTACTCGGGCAGGGGTAACTATGGCTACACCTTC
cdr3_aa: CASSYSGRGNYGYTF

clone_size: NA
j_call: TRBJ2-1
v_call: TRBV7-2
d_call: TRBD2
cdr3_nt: TGTGCCAGCAGCCTTGGACTAGCGGGGGGGCTGTTCTTC
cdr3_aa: CASSLGLAGGLFF

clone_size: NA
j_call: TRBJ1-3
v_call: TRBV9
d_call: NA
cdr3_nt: TGTGCCAGCAGCCCCCCAGGGTCTGGAAACACCATATATTTT
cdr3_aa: CASSPPGSGNTIYF

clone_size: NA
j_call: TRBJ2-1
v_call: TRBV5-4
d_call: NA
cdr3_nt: TGTGCCAGCAGCTTGGACAGGAGTGAGCAGTTCTTC
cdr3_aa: CASSLDRSEQFF

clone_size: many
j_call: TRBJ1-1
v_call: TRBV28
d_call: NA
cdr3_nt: TGTGCCAGCAGTTTATCTGTCACTGAAGCTTTCTTT
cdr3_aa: CASSLSVTEAFF

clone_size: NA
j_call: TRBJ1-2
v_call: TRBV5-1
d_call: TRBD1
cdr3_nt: TGCGCCAGCAGCTTGGAGTGGACAGGAGGGTATGGCTACACCTTC
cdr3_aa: CASSLEWTGGYGYTF

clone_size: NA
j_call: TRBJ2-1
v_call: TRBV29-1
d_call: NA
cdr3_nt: TGCAGCGTTGAATTAGGGCTAGCCTTCCTTCGGTACAATGAGCAGTTCTTC
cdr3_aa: CSVELGLAFLRYNEQFF

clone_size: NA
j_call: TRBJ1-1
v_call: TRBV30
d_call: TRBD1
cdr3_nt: TGTGCCTGGAGTCTCCAGGGGGCTCCGCTATTCTTT
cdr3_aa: CAWSLQGAPLFF

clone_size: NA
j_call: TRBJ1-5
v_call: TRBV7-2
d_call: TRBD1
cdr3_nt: TGTGCCAGCAGCTCGGGGGACAGTTTGAATCAGCCCCAGCATTTT
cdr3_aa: CASSSGDSLNQPQHF

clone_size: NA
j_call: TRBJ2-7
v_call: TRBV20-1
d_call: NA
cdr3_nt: TGCAGTGCTGCCCAGAGGTACGAGCAGTACTTC
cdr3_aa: CSAAQRYEQYF

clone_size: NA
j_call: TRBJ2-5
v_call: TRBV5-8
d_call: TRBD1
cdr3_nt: TGTGCCAGCAGCCCGTGGACAGGGAAGCAAGAGACCCAGTACTTC
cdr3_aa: CASSPWTGKQETQYF

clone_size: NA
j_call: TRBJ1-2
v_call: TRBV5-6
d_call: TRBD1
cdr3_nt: TGTGCCAGCAGCTACTACCGGGACAGGGACCCTAACTATGGCTACACCTTC
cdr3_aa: CASSYYRDRDPNYGYTF

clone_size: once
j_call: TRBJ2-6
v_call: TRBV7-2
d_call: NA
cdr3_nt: TGTGCCAGCAGCTTATTTGCAGGGGCAGGTGGGGCCAACGTCCTGACTTTC
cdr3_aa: CASSLFAGAGGANVLTF

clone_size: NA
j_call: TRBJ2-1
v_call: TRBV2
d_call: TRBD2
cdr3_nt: TGTGCCAGCAGAGATACTCGCCCGACTAGCGGATCCTACAATGAGCAGTTCTTC
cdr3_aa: CASRDTRPTSGSYNEQFF

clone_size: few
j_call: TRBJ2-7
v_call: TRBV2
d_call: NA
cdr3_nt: TGTGCCAGCAGTGAAGCGCTTAGGCGGAGAAATCTTGCCGAGCAGTACTTC
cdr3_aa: CASSEALRRRNLAEQYF

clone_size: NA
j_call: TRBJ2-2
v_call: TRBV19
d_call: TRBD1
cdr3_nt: TGTGCCAGTAGTGTGACAGGGGGCGCTGGGACCGGGGAGCTGTTTTTT
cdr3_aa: CASSVTGGAGTGELFF

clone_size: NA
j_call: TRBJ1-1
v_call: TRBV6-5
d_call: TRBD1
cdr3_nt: TGTGCCAGCAGGACAGGGTTGAACACTGAAGCTTTCTTT
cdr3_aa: CASRTGLNTEAFF

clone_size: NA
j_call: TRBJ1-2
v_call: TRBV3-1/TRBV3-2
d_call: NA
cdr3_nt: TGTGCCAGCAGCCAAGAAGCGGGGGGCTACACCTTC
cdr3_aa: CASSQEAGGYTF

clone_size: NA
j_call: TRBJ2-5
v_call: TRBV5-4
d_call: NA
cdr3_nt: TGTGCCAGCAGCTTACCGGGGTCCGAGACCCAGTACTTC
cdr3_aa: CASSLPGSETQYF

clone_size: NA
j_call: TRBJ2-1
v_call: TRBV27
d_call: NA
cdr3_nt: TGTGCCAGCAGACCCGGGTCGCACCATGAGCAGTTCTTC
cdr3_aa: CASRPGSHHEQFF

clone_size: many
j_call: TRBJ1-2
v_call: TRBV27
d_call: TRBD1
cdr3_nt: TGTGCCAGCAGTTCCCTACAGGGGATTCTAGGGTATGGCTACACCTTC
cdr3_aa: CASSSLQGILGYGYTF

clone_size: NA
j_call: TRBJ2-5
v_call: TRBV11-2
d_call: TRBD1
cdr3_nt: TGTGCCAGCAGCCCCCCACAGGGGAGAGAGACCCAGTACTTC
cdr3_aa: CASSPPQGRETQYF

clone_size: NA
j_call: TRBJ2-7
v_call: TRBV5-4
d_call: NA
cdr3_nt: TGTGCCAGCAGCTTGGCCGCGGACGAGCAGTACTTC
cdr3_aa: CASSLAADEQYF

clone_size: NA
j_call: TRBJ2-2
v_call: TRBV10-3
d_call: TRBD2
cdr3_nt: TGTGCCATTCCGCGTCTAGCGGGGTCGAACACCGGGGAGCTGTTTTTT
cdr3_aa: CAIPRLAGSNTGELFF

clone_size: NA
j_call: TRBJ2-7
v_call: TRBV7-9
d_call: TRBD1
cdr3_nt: TGTGCCAGCAGCTCCGGGGACAGTGACTACGAGCGGCAGTACTTC
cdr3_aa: CASSSGDSDYERQYF

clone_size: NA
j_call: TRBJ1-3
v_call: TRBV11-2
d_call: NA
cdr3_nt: TGTGCCAGCAGCACCCCCTACAACGCGCGGAACACCATATATTTT
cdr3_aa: CASSTPYNARNTIYF

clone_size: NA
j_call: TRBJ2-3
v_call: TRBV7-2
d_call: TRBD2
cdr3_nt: TGTGCCAGCAGCTCCCGGACTAGCGGGGGCACAGATACGCAGTATTTT
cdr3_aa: CASSSRTSGGTDTQYF

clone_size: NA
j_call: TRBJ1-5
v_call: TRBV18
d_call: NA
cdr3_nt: TGTGCCAGCTCACCAGGAATCCAGGGACAGCCCCAGCATTTT
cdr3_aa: CASSPGIQGQPQHF

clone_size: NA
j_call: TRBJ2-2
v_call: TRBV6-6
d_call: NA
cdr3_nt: TGTGCCAGCAGTTACTACGACCCGGACAGCCTGTTTTTT
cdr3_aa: CASSYYDPDSLFF

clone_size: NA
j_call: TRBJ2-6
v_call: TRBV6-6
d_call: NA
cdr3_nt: TGTGCCAGCAGTTACTCTAGTACTGGGGCCAACGTCCTGACTTTC
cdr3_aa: CASSYSSTGANVLTF

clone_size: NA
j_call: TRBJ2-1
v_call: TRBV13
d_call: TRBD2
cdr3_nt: TGTGCCAGCAGTAATATACCGGGACTAGCTAGAAATGAGCAGTTCTTC
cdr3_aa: CASSNIPGLARNEQFF

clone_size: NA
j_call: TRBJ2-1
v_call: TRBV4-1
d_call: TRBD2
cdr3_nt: TGCGCCAGCAGCCAAGATCCCTCTAGCGGGGCCTACAATGAGCAGTTCTTC
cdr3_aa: CASSQDPSSGAYNEQFF

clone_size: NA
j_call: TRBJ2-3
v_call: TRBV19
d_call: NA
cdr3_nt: TGTGCCACCCTAAGAACCCGAGACAGGCTCTCCCGGGATACGCAGTATTTT
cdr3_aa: CATLRTRDRLSRDTQYF

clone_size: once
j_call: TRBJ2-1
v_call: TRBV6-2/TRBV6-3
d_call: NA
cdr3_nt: TGTGCCAGCAGTTACGGAACTATTGGCCCTTACAATGAGCAGTTCTTC
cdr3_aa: CASSYGTIGPYNEQFF

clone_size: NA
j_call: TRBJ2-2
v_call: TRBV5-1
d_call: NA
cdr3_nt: TGCGCCAGCAGCTTAGACAGTCTCACCGGGGAGCTGTTTTTT
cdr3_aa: CASSLDSLTGELFF